The 19 T cell receptor beta chains below were found in one sample sequenced in a study of blood T cells in healthy people across ages. A second PCR, run for about 7 to 11 cycles, used a sample-barcoded 5' primer plus a J-beta primer mix. Each CDR3 protein is one row after TCRdb ran MiXCR on the 5' RACE reads. Altogether some 1.4 million distinct CDR3 sequences are present, approximately 40% being singletons, with the ten largest covering 7.9%. Sequences were obtained from blood. The receptor source for this set is a woman aged 18-29 years in good health.

CDR3 sequence reads: CASTLGTDRNTEAFF. In nucleotides, the CDR3 is TGTGCCAGCACCCTAGGGACCGACCGAAACACTGAAGCTTTCTTT. This chain connects TRBV28 to TRBJ1-1, with D maybe TRBD1 (5 bases). With 7 bases removed from V and 2 bases from J, the gap between germline ends came to 17 bases. Germline V gene sequence: CDR1 MDHEN, CDR2 SYDVKM. The length of the CDR3 is 15 residues.

The chain is built from TRBV20-1 and TRBJ2-3; 11 nucleotides agree with TRBD2. The CDR3 covers 15 residues. Germline V lookup: CDR1 DFQATT, CDR2 SNEGSKA (reference sequence). Losses at the gene ends were 5 bases for V and 4 bases for J; bases not matched to a gene: 8. The DNA for the CDR3 is TGCAGTGCTCCCAAACTAGCGGGGGTGGCAGATACGCAGTATTTT. Protein sequence: CSAPKLAGVADTQYF.

This clonotype was recorded a few times. V gene TRBV2 combines with J gene TRBJ1-1; 7 bases fit TRBD1. The germline V gene has CDR1 SNHLY and CDR2 FYNNEI. The ends lost 8 bases at V and 4 bases at J; junction bases unmatched: 7. The CDR3 contains 13 residues. In DNA, the CDR3 is TGTGCCAGCGAAAGGGACAGATTCACTGAAGCTTTCTTT. It is translated as CASERDRFTEAFF. Together with reference TRBV2 and TRBJ1-1, the CDR3 gives the full variable domain: EPEVTQTPSHQVTQMGQEVILRCVPISNHLYFYWYRQILGQKVEFLVSFYNNEISEKSEIFDDQFSVERPDGSNFTLKIRSTKLEDSAMYFCASERDRFTEAFFGQGTRLTVV.

This clonotype occurred a few times. The chain recombines TRBV3-1 with TRBJ2-6, with D uncertain. V dropped 0 bases and J dropped 0 bases, with 9 bases sitting between them. The germline V gene encodes CDR1 LGHDT and CDR2 YNNKEL (reference sequence). The CDR3 is made up of 17 amino acids. This CDR3 reads CASSQEVGISGANVLTF. The CDR3, as DNA: TGTGCCAGCAGCCAAGAAGTGGGGATCTCTGGGGCCAACGTCCTGACTTTC.

In this sample, this clonotype turned up a few times. This chain connects TRBV7-9 to TRBJ1-5; TRBD1 is a possible D gene (6 bases). The CDR3 loop spans 17 amino acids. Germline assignment: CDR1 SEHNR and CDR2 FQNEAQ (reference sequence). V was cut by 6 bases and J by 0 bases, with 18 bases left in between. In nucleotides, the CDR3 is TGTGCCAGCAGTGGGGGCTGGGGAGAATATAGCAATCAGCCCCAGCATTTT. Translation gives CASSGGWGEYSNQPQHF.

The chain joins TRBV20-1 to TRBJ2-1; D is possibly TRBD1 (5 bases). The CDR3 is made up of 12 amino acids. V was clipped by 7 bases and J by 6 bases, with 13 bases between them. CDR1 DFQATT and CDR2 SNEGSKA come from the germline V gene (reference sequence). The CDR3 protein is CSVPGRVNEQFF. The CDR3 DNA is TGCAGTGTTCCGGGCAGGGTCAATGAGCAGTTCTTC.

This chain joins TRBV12-3 or TRBV12-4 and TRBJ2-5; maybe TRBD2 (6 bases). The CDR3 totals 15 residues. The germline V and J ends were trimmed by 1 base and 11 bases, with 20 bases remaining between them. CDR3 protein: CASSLGRADYNEQYF. As DNA, the CDR3 is TGTGCCAGCAGTTTAGGGAGGGCCGATTACAATGAGCAGTACTTC.

The chain recombines TRBV30 with TRBJ1-1; D gene unclear. Germline assignment: CDR1 GTSNPN and CDR2 SVGIG (reference sequence). V gave up 2 bases and J gave up 4 bases, with 5 bases separating them. The CDR3 spans 11 residues. In DNA, the CDR3 is TGTGCCTGGAGTTTTTCCACTGAAGCTTTCTTT. Its translation: CAWSFSTEAFF.

The gene calls are TRBV20-1 and TRBJ2-1, with 13 bases matching TRBD2. CDR1 and CDR2 (germline): DFQATT, SNEGSKA (reference sequence). J gave up 4 bases and V 8 bases, and 14 bases lay outside the gene matches. This CDR3 has 17 amino acids. For the CDR3, the DNA is TGCAGTCCCCGAAGGACTAGCGGGAGTAAGGGTTACAATGAGCAGTTCTTC. Protein: CSPRRTSGSKGYNEQFF.

This chain uses TRBV5-1 with TRBJ2-3; 7 nucleotides match TRBD1. V shed 3 bases and J 2 bases; nucleotides not matched to a gene: 15. Per germline, CDR1 SGHRS and CDR2 YFSETQ. The length of the CDR3 is 18 residues. CDR3 loop: CASSSVIDRARTTDTQYF. The CDR3 DNA is TGCGCCAGCAGCTCAGTCATTGACAGGGCACGGACCACAGATACGCAGTATTTT.

The V gene is TRBV6-5, the J gene TRBJ1-1, with a tentative D call TRBD1 (6 bases). This CDR3 is 16 amino acids long. Germline V gene sequence: CDR1 MNHEY, CDR2 SVGAGI. Trimming shortened V by 0 bases and J by 2 bases, and 13 bases separated the two germline ends. The CDR3 loop reads CASSYSWGGGNTEAFF. DNA for the CDR3: TGTGCCAGCAGTTACTCTTGGGGAGGGGGTAACACTGAAGCTTTCTTT.

The chain carries TRBV10-3 and TRBJ1-2; D is uncertain. With 6 bases removed from V and 8 bases from J, the gap between germline ends came to 19 bases. The CDR3 length is 14 residues. Germline CDR1 and CDR2: ENHRY and SYGVKD. In nucleotides, the CDR3 is TGTGCCATCAGCGACGGACTTCCGGGCGGGGGCTACACCTTC. Translating gives CAISDGLPGGGYTF.

This clonotype came up a few times. This rearrangement joins TRBV20-1 to TRBJ1-2; D unclear. The V gene lost 6 bases and the J gene lost 5 bases, with 22 bases spanning the gap. Germline V gene sequence: CDR1 DFQATT, CDR2 SNEGSKA (reference sequence). The CDR3 sequence is 15 residues long. The CDR3 sequence is CSATPGSELWYGYTF. CDR3 sequence (DNA): TGCAGTGCGACCCCCGGGAGCGAGCTGTGGTATGGCTACACCTTC.

The V gene is TRBV18, the J gene TRBJ2-5; TRBD2 matches 9 bases. Matching the DNA end better, TRBJ2-1 makes the J call doubtful. The CDR3 loop spans 16 amino acids. Germline CDR1 reads KGHSH; CDR2 reads LQKENI. CDR3 DNA sequence: TGTGCCAGCTCACCACCTCTAGCGGGGATCCAAGAGACCCAGTTCTTC. It encodes CASSPPLAGIQETQFF.

This clonotype was detected a few times. V gene TRBV5-1 combines with J gene TRBJ2-1, with 7 bases that match TRBD1. This CDR3 is 14 amino acids long. CDR1 is SGHRS and CDR2 is YFSETQ in the germline V gene. V was pared by 6 bases and J by 3 bases, with 6 bases of the junction left unmatched. In DNA form, the CDR3 reads TGCGCCAGCACCAAGGGGGCCAGCTACAATGAGCAGTTCTTC. Protein sequence: CASTKGASYNEQFF.

The table lists this clonotype with a few counts. The V call is TRBV28, the J call TRBJ1-2, with TRBD1 matching 7 bases. J lost 0 bases, V lost 5 bases, and 6 bases had no gene match. This CDR3 has 15 amino acids. Germline CDR1 is MDHEN and CDR2 is SYDVKM. Here the CDR3 DNA reads TGTGCCAGCAGTGGACCCGGGACAGCTAACTATGGCTACACCTTC. Its translation is CASSGPGTANYGYTF.

In its sample, this clonotype was seen a few times. The chain links TRBV14 to TRBJ2-3; 11 bases are shared with TRBD2. Germline V gene sequence: CDR1 SGHDN, CDR2 FVKESK. This CDR3 spans 20 amino acids. V trimming: 4 bases; J trimming: 0 bases; junction bases outside the gene matches: 15. The CDR3 loop is CASSPTVTSGNTNSTDTQYF. CDR3 coding DNA: TGTGCCAGCAGCCCCACGGTGACTAGCGGGAACACAAATAGCACAGATACGCAGTATTTT.

The chain links TRBV11-2 to TRBJ1-2; D is unresolved. This CDR3 has 14 residues. Trimming pared 5 bases from V and 3 bases from J, leaving 13 bases between. Per the germline V gene, CDR1 is SGHAT and CDR2 is FQNNGV. In DNA, the CDR3 is TGTGCCAGCAGCCCTATCGGGTGGGACTATGGCTACACCTTC. It specifies CASSPIGWDYGYTF.

The J gene is TRBJ1-1, the V gene TRBV24-1; 10 bases are shared with TRBD1. Trimming removed 7 bases from V and 4 bases from J; junction bases left unmatched: 5. Germline assignment: CDR1 KGHDR and CDR2 SFDVKD. CDR3 size: 14 residues. CDR3 in amino acids: CATRSTGGVTEAFF. The CDR3 coding sequence is TGTGCCACCAGGTCGACAGGGGGCGTCACTGAAGCTTTCTTT.